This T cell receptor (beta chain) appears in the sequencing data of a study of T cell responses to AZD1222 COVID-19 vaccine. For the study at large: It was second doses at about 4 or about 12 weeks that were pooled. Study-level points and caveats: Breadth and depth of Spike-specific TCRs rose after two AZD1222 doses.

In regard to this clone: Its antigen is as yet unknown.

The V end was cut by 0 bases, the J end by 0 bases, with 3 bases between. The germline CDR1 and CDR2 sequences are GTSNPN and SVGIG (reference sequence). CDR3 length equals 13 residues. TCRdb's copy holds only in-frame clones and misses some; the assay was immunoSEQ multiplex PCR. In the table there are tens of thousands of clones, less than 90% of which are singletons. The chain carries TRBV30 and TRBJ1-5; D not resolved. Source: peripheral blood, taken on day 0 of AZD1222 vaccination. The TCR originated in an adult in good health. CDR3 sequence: CAWSVDSNQPQHF. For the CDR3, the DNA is TGTGCCTGGAGTGTGGATAGCAATCAGCCCCAGCATTTT.